Listed below are T cell receptor beta chains from one sample, sequenced in a study of vaccination and CD4 T cells after COVID-19. These TCRs are of unknown antigen specificity. Via MiXCR, TCRdb re-called the PCR reads, giving one row per CDR3 protein. The sample has roughly 14,000 distinct CDR3 sequences; around half are singletons. The specimen comprised cultured CD4+ T cells from blood, sampled after SARS-CoV-2 vaccination. Receptors were obtained from a human donor with COVID-19. The CDR3 runs from the conserved cysteine through the conserved F or W. D genes are given only for firm matches. Size is omitted from some rows. Given values are once, few, many or a class for expanded clones.

clone size | CDR3 length | J gene | D gene | V gene | CDR3 protein | CDR3 DNA
. | 15 | TRBJ2-3 | . | TRBV5-1 | CASSLVGDNTDTQYF | TGCGCCAGCAGCTTGGTTGGGGATAACACAGATACGCAGTATTTT
. | 14 | TRBJ2-3 | TRBD2 | TRBV11-3 | CASSPGTSGDTQYF | TGTGCCAGCAGCCCAGGGACTAGCGGGGATACGCAGTATTTT
once | 15 | TRBJ2-5 | . | TRBV12-3/TRBV12-4 | CASSLDGRGRETQYF | TGTGCCAGCAGTTTGGATGGGCGGGGAAGGGAGACCCAGTACTTC
once | 15 | TRBJ2-1 | . | TRBV7-9 | CASSRVGSTYNEQFF | TGTGCCAGTAGTCGGGTCGGCAGCACCTACAATGAGCAGTTCTTC
. | 14 | TRBJ2-1 | TRBD2 | TRBV10-2 | CASSLAGVNNEQFF | TGCGCCAGCAGTCTAGCGGGGGTGAACAATGAGCAGTTCTTC
. | 12 | TRBJ1-2 | . | TRBV11-3 | CASSRDKMGYTF | TGTGCCAGCAGCCGGGATAAAATGGGCTACACCTTC
. | 16 | TRBJ2-3 | . | TRBV20-1 | CSASRRKTPPRDTQYF | TGCAGTGCTTCCCGACGGAAAACTCCACCCAGGGATACGCAGTATTTT
few | 13 | TRBJ1-5 | . | TRBV20-1 | CSAVRERYQPQHF | TGCAGTGCGGTCCGGGAAAGGTATCAGCCCCAGCATTTT
. | 15 | TRBJ2-7 | . | TRBV27 | CASSLSRQFTYEQYF | TGTGCCAGCAGTTTATCGCGGCAGTTCACCTACGAGCAGTACTTC
. | 14 | TRBJ2-2 | TRBD1 | TRBV5-1 | CASSGTGDRGELFF | TGCGCCAGCAGCGGGACAGGGGACCGCGGGGAGCTGTTTTTT
. | 15 | TRBJ2-5 | TRBD1 | TRBV7-2 | CASSLEDRGPETQYF | TGTGCCAGCAGCTTAGAGGACAGGGGACCGGAGACCCAGTACTTC
. | 14 | TRBJ1-6 | TRBD1 | TRBV28 | CATGTGQRNSPLHF | TGTGCCACCGGGACAGGGCAGAGGAATTCACCCCTCCACTTT
. | 14 | TRBJ2-5 | . | TRBV20-1 | CSASRAGQQETQYF | TGCAGTGCTAGTCGGGCAGGGCAGCAAGAGACCCAGTACTTC
. | 14 | TRBJ2-3 | TRBD2 | TRBV7-2 | CASSFGLAPDTQYF | TGTGCCAGCAGCTTTGGACTAGCACCCGATACGCAGTATTTT
. | 13 | TRBJ1-1 | . | TRBV20-1 | CSARRSLNTEAFF | TGCAGTGCTAGAAGAAGCCTGAACACTGAAGCTTTCTTT
. | 13 | TRBJ1-5 | . | TRBV29-1 | CSVRDGGNQPQHF | TGCAGCGTTCGGGACGGAGGAAATCAGCCCCAGCATTTT
. | 13 | TRBJ2-5 | TRBD2 | TRBV3-1 | CASSKTSMETQYF | TGTGCCAGCAGCAAGACTAGCATGGAGACCCAGTACTTC
. | 13 | TRBJ1-2 | . | TRBV30 | CAWISGTWVGYTF | TGTGCCTGGATTTCCGGGACTTGGGTTGGCTACACCTTC
few | 13 | TRBJ2-5 | . | TRBV19 | CASSGTAQETQYF | TGTGCCAGTAGTGGGACGGCCCAAGAGACCCAGTACTTC
. | 13 | TRBJ1-2 | . | TRBV19 | CASRDRTNYGYTF | TGTGCCAGTAGAGACAGGACTAACTATGGCTACACCTTC
once | 16 | TRBJ2-3 | TRBD2 | TRBV20-1 | CSAPPSSGGALDTQYF | TGCAGTGCTCCACCATCTAGCGGGGGGGCGTTAGATACGCAGTATTTT
. | 15 | TRBJ1-5 | TRBD1 | TRBV24-1 | CATSDPTGGGQPQHF | TGTGCCACCAGTGATCCGACAGGGGGAGGTCAGCCCCAGCATTTT
few | 18 | TRBJ2-5 | . | TRBV15 | CATSRGGLGRFDQETQYF | TGTGCCACCAGCAGAGGTGGTTTAGGCAGGTTTGACCAAGAGACCCAGTACTTC
few | 18 | TRBJ1-6 | . | TRBV15 | CATSRVIGSPFHNSPLHF | TGTGCCACCAGCAGAGTGATAGGCAGTCCCTTCCATAATTCACCCCTCCACTTT
few | 11 | TRBJ2-7 | . | TRBV20-1 | CSAVRDYEQYF | TGCAGTGCGGTCAGGGACTACGAGCAGTACTTC
. | 14 | TRBJ1-2 | . | TRBV9 | CASSVEVQNYGYTF | TGTGCCAGCAGCGTAGAGGTGCAGAACTATGGCTACACCTTC
once | 15 | TRBJ1-1 | . | TRBV25-1 | CASSEEQEANTEAFF | TGTGCCAGCAGTGAAGAACAGGAAGCGAACACTGAAGCTTTCTTT
. | 14 | TRBJ2-5 | . | TRBV19 | CASSRAHIQETQYF | TGTGCCAGTAGTAGAGCACACATCCAAGAGACCCAGTACTTC